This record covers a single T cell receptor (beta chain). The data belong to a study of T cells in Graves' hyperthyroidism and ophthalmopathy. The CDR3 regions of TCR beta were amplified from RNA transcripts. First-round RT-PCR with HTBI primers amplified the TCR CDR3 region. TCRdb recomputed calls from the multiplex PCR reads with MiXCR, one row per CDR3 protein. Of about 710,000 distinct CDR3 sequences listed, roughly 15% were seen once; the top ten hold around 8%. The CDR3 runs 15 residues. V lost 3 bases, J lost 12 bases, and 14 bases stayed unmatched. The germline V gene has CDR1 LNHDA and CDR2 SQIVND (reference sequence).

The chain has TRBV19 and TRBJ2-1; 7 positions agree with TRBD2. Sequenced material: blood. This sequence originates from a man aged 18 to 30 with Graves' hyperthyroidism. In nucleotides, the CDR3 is TGTGCCAGTAGTATCGGGCTAGCGGCCCTCGGGTGGCAGTTCTTC. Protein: CASSIGLAALGWQFF.